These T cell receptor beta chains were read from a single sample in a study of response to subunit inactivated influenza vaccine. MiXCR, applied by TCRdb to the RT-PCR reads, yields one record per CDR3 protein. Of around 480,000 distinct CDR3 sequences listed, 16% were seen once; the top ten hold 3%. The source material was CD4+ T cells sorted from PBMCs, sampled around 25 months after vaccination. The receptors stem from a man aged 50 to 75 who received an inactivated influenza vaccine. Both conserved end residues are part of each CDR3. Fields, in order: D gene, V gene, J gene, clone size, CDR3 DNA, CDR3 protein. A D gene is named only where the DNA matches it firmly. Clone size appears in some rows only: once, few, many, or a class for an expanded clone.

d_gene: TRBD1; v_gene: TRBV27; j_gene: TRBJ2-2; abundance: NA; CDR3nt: TGTGCCAGCAGCCAGGGACAGGGGGCGGCGAACACCGGGGAGCTGTTTTTT; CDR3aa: CASSQGQGAANTGELFF
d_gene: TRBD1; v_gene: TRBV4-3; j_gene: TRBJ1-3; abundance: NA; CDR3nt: TGCGCCAGCAGCCAGGCTACAGGGGGCGGAGGAAACACCATATATTTT; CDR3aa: CASSQATGGGGNTIYF
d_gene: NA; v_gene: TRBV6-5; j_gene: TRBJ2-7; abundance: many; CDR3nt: TGTGCCAGCAGTTCCACAGGGACGGGTGAGCAGTACTTC; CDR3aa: CASSSTGTGEQYF
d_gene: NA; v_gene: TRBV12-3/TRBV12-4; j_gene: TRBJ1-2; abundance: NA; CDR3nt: TGTGCCAGCAGTTTACACGGGGCCGGCTACACCTTC; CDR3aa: CASSLHGAGYTF
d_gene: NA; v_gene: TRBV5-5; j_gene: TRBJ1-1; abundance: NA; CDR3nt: TGTGCCAGCAGATCCTACTCCAGGGGAGGTACTGAAGCTTTCTTT; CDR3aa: CASRSYSRGGTEAFF
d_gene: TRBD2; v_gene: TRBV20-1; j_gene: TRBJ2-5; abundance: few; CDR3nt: TGCAGTGCCCTAGCGGGCCAAGAGACCCAGTACTTC; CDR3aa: CSALAGQETQYF
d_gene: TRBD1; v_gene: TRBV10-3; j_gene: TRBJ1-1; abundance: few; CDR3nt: TGTGCCATCAGTAGGGACTTCATCGGACAGGGAAGGACTGAAGCTTTCTTT; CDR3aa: CAISRDFIGQGRTEAFF
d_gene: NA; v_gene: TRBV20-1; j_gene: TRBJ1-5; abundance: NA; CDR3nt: TGCAGTGCTAATAGAGGTCGGAGCAATCAGCCCCAGCATTTT; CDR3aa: CSANRGRSNQPQHF
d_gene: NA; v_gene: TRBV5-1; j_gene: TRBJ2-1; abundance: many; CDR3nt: TGCGCCAGCAGCTTGAGGAGTGGTAGCGATGAGCAGTTCTTC; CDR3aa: CASSLRSGSDEQFF
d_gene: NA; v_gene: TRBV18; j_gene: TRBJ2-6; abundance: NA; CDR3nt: TGTGCCAGCTCACCAATTCTTCACAGCTCGGGGGTTTCTGGGGCCAACGTCCTGACTTTC; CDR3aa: CASSPILHSSGVSGANVLTF
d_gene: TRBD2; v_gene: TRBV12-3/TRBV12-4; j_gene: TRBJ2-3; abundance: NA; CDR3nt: TGTGCCAGCAGCAAGACTAGCGGAAGCACAGATACGCAGTATTTT; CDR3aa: CASSKTSGSTDTQYF
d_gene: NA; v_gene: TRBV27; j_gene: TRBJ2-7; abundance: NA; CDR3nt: TGTGCCAGCAGTGGAAACTTCAGGGCCACCTACGAGCAGTACTTC; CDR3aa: CASSGNFRATYEQYF
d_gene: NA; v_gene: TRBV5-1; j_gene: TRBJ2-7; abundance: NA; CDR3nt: TGCGCCAGCAGCTTGGCGGCCAGGGCCGAGCAGTACTTC; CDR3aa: CASSLAARAEQYF
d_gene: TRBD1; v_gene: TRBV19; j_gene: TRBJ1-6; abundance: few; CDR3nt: TGTGCCAGTAGGGAGACAGGGGGCGGAAATAGTCCCCTCCACTTT; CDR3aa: CASRETGGGNSPLHF
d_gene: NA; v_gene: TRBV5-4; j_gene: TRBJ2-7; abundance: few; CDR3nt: TGTGCCAGCAGCTTGGGTGGCAGGGTCCCCTACGAGCAGTACTTC; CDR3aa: CASSLGGRVPYEQYF
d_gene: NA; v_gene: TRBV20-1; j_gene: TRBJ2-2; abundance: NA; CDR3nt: TGCAGTGCTAGAGCGGCCAGGGGATCCGGGGAGCTGTTTTTT; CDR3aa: CSARAARGSGELFF
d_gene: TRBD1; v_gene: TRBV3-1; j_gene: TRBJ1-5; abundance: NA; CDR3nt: TGTGCCAGCAGCCCACAGGGGTTTCCTCAGCCCCAGCATTTT; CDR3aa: CASSPQGFPQPQHF
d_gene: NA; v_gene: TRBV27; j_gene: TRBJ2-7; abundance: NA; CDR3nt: TGTGCCAGCAGTTTAAAGGATTCCTACGAGCAGTACTTC; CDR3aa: CASSLKDSYEQYF
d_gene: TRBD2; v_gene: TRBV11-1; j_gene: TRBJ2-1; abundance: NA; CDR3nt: TGTGCCAGCAGCTTAGAGGGACACCGGACTAGCGGGAGGGCCCACAATGAGCAGTTCTTC; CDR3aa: CASSLEGHRTSGRAHNEQFF
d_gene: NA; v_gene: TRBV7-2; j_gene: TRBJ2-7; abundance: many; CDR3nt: TGTGCCAGCAGCTTAGAGGGCGACGCTTACGAGCAGTACTTC; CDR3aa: CASSLEGDAYEQYF
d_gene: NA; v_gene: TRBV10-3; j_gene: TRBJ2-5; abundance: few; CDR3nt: TGTGCCATCAGTGACAGCCGACGAGAGACCCAGTACTTC; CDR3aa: CAISDSRRETQYF
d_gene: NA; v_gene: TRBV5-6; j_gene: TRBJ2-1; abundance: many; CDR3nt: TGTGCCAGCAGCCCCACTAGGGGGGGCTCTGTAGGTGAGCAGTTCTTC; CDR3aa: CASSPTRGGSVGEQFF
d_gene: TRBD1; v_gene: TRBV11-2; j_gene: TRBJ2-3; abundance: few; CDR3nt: TGTGCCAGCAGCGTAGAGGACAGGGGTGCAGATACGCAGTATTTT; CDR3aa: CASSVEDRGADTQYF
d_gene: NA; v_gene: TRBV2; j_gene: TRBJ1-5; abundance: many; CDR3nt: TGTGCCAGCAGTGACGGGGTTTCTAGCAATCAGCCCCAGCATTTT; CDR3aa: CASSDGVSSNQPQHF
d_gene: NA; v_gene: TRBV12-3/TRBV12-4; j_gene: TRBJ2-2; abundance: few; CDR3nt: TGTGCCAGCAGTTCGCACAAGGGGAACGGGGAGCTGTTTTTT; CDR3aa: CASSSHKGNGELFF